The rows below give T cell receptor beta chains drawn from one sample of a study of blood T cells in healthy people across ages. TCRdb passed the 5' RACE reads through MiXCR, listing each CDR3 protein once. The table records some 1.8 million distinct CDR3 sequences, about two fifths of them present only once. Specimen: blood. These receptors were taken from a human donor in good health. Each CDR3 is given with its conserved first and last residue. Fields, in order: J gene, D gene, V gene, clone size, CDR3 protein, CDR3 DNA. D genes are given only for firm matches. For some rows the clone size is stated as once, few or many, or as a class when expanded; others skip it.

TRBJ2-5,TRBD2,TRBV7-8,.,CASSLAGWSGGRNEQYF,TGTGCCAGCAGCTTAGCGGGCTGGAGCGGGGGGCGGAATGAGCAGTACTTC
TRBJ1-2,.,TRBV6-5,few,CASSYLSVNTHEAWYGYTF,TGTGCCAGCAGTTACTTATCTGTGAACACCCATGAGGCCTGGTATGGCTACACCTTC
TRBJ2-1,.,TRBV12-3/TRBV12-4,many,CASSRGTEQFF,TGTGCCAGCAGTCGAGGGACTGAGCAGTTCTTC
TRBJ2-4,.,TRBV20-1,.,CSASVGTLAKNIQYF,TGCAGTGCTAGTGTGGGAACCCTAGCCAAAAACATTCAGTACTTC
TRBJ1-5,TRBD1,TRBV27,.,CASSLQPPGTGGIRPQHF,TGTGCCAGCAGTTTACAACCTCCCGGGACAGGGGGAATCAGGCCCCAGCATTTT
TRBJ2-4,TRBD2,TRBV11-2,few,CASSLLAGGTIAKNIQYF,TGTGCCAGCAGCCTACTAGCGGGGGGGACGATAGCCAAAAACATTCAGTACTTC
TRBJ1-1,.,TRBV4-3,.,CASRLDGGWTEAFF,TGCGCCAGCAGACTCGACGGGGGTTGGACTGAAGCTTTCTTT
TRBJ1-1,.,TRBV4-3,.,CASSQDGAGEGTEAFF,TGCGCCAGCAGCCAAGACGGGGCAGGGGAGGGCACTGAAGCTTTCTTT
TRBJ2-7,TRBD1,TRBV28,.,CATEGAGVPYEQYF,TGTGCCACCGAGGGGGCTGGAGTACCCTACGAGCAGTACTTC
TRBJ2-6,.,TRBV12-3/TRBV12-4,.,CASSYRVTGANVPTF,TGTGCCAGCAGTTACAGGGTGACTGGGGCCAACGTCCCGACTTTC
TRBJ2-1,.,TRBV29-1,.,CSVDMGSYNEQFF,TGCAGCGTTGATATGGGCTCATACAATGAGCAGTTCTTC
TRBJ1-1,.,TRBV12-3/TRBV12-4,.,CASSLGVFTEAFF,TGTGCCAGCAGTTTGGGGGTTTTCACTGAAGCTTTCTTT
TRBJ2-1,.,TRBV3-1,.,CASSQDQIPTNEQFF,TGTGCCAGCAGCCAAGATCAAATCCCAACCAATGAGCAGTTCTTC
TRBJ2-6,TRBD2,TRBV29-1,many,CSVGGGISGANVLTF,TGCAGCGTTGGGGGGGGAATCTCTGGGGCCAACGTCCTGACTTTC
TRBJ1-1,.,TRBV4-1,few,CASSPQEWGRSEAFF,TGCGCCAGCAGCCCTCAGGAGTGGGGGAGGTCTGAAGCTTTCTTT
TRBJ1-2,.,TRBV3-1,few,CASSQDLEPRNGYTF,TGTGCCAGCAGCCAAGATCTGGAACCGCGGAATGGCTACACCTTC
TRBJ1-1,.,TRBV7-6,.,CASSLREKNTEAFF,TGTGCCAGCAGCTTAAGGGAAAAGAACACTGAAGCTTTCTTT
TRBJ2-4,TRBD2,TRBV10-3,few,CASSREAKNIQYF,TGTGCCAGCTCGCGGGAGGCCAAAAACATTCAGTACTTC
TRBJ1-4,.,TRBV3-1,few,CASSQVSYATNEKLFF,TGTGCCAGCAGCCAAGTATCCTATGCAACTAATGAAAAACTGTTTTTT
TRBJ2-1,.,TRBV10-3,.,CAISDLGQEQFF,TGTGCCATCAGTGATTTAGGACAGGAGCAGTTCTTC
TRBJ1-2,.,TRBV29-1,.,CSAGDIYGYTF,TGCAGCGCCGGGGACATCTATGGCTACACCTTC
TRBJ2-5,TRBD2,TRBV12-5,.,CASAPGRVGVPETQYF,TGTGCTAGTGCTCCGGGGAGGGTGGGCGTCCCGGAGACCCAGTACTTC